Sequencing of this T cell receptor (beta chain) was carried out in a study of T cell repertoires in cytomegalovirus infection. TCRdb reanalysed the reads using MiXCR and keeps one entry per CDR3 protein. This repertoire shows around 900,000 distinct CDR3 sequences, roughly a third found once; its top ten account for around 15%. In regard to this clonotype: Its antigen is still unknown.

The V end was cut by 7 bases, the J end by 3 bases, with 9 bases between. CDR3 size: 12 residues. Germline V gives CDR1 LNHDA, CDR2 SQIVND (reference sequence). This sample comprised cultured CD8+ T cells from PBMCs, obtained from culture after CMV antigen stimulation. This receptor was identified in a human donor in good health (CMV status not recorded). Some clones in this sample may be carry-over from other donors' samples. This chain joins TRBV19 and TRBJ1-2; D not certain. In nucleotides, the CDR3 is TGTGCCAGTATCGGGCTACACTATGGCTACACCTTC. Translation: CASIGLHYGYTF.